These 14 T cell receptor beta chains came from one sample sequenced in a study of blood T cell repertoires in COVID-19. The repertoire was sequenced with immunoSEQ multiplex PCR; TCRdb's copy has only in-frame clones and lacks some. Among almost 300,000 clones listed, more than 75% were seen once. The specimen was peripheral blood. The receptors here all came from a man in his 70s with acute or convalescent COVID-19.

This chain uses TRBV6-2 or TRBV6-3 with TRBJ2-2; D unresolved. The V end was cut by 0 bases, the J end by 8 bases, with 4 bases between. Germline CDR1 and CDR2: MNHEY and SVGEGT. CDR3 length: 12 amino acids. CDR3 bases: TGTGCCAGCAGTTACTCCGTAGGGGAGCTGTTTTTT. Protein sequence: CASSYSVGELFF.

The chain is built from TRBV6-2 or TRBV6-3 and TRBJ1-1; 9 bases line up with TRBD1. This CDR3 is 15 amino acids long. Germline V CDR1 and CDR2: MNHEY, SVGEGT. The V segment lost 2 bases and the J segment 4 bases; nucleotides outside the gene matches: 5. DNA for the CDR3: TGTGCCAGCAGTTACGGGACAGGGTGGGGCACTGAAGCTTTCTTT. It codes for CASSYGTGWGTEAFF.

The chain links TRBV6-1 to TRBJ2-7, with 7 bases fitting TRBD2. Germline CDR1 MNHNS, CDR2 SASEGT. Losses at the gene ends were 0 bases for V and 3 bases for J; bases not matched to a gene: 8. The CDR3 totals 16 residues. The CDR3 DNA follows: TGTGCCAGCAGTGAAGCCCACTCTAGCGGACTCTACGAGCAGTACTTC. Protein sequence: CASSEAHSSGLYEQYF.

This chain uses TRBV3-1 (or the pseudogene TRBV3-2) with TRBJ1-1, with a possible D match to TRBD1 (5 bases). The CDR3 extends over 15 amino acids. Germline lookup yields CDR1 LGHDT and CDR2 YNNKEL (reference sequence). V was pared by 3 bases and J by 0 bases, with 11 bases between. The CDR3 loop reads CASSQELRVNTEAFF. The CDR3 coding sequence is TGTGCCAGCAGCCAGGAACTCAGGGTGAACACTGAAGCTTTCTTT.

The chain carries TRBV6-2 or TRBV6-3 and TRBJ2-1; 9 positions agree with TRBD2. The ends lost 7 bases at V and 6 bases at J; junction bases unmatched: 10. Per the germline V gene, CDR1 is MNHEY and CDR2 is SVGEGT. The CDR3 consists of 15 residues. The DNA of the CDR3 is TGTGCCAGCACCCCGGGCGGGAGGGGGTTCAATGAGCAGTTCTTC. The encoded protein is CASTPGGRGFNEQFF.

The V call is TRBV9, the J call TRBJ2-2; D not certain. The germline gives CDR1 SGDLS, CDR2 YYNGEE. This CDR3 is 16 amino acids long. V was trimmed by 4 bases and J by 6 bases, leaving 19 bases between them. CDR3 protein: CASSQTASSHAGELFF. In DNA, the CDR3 is TGTGCCAGCAGCCAGACGGCTAGTTCCCATGCCGGGGAGCTGTTTTTT.

DNA for the CDR3: TGTGCCAGCAGCCCACAGCCTGGTGTCACGCAGTATTTT. Protein product: CASSPQPGVTQYF. The chain combines TRBV3-1 (or the pseudogene TRBV3-2) with TRBJ2-3; D not resolved. The CDR3 extends over 13 amino acids. Per germline, CDR1 LGHDT and CDR2 YNNKEL (reference sequence). V was shortened by 4 bases and J by 9 bases, with 14 bases between the two germline ends.

The V call is TRBV3-1 (or the pseudogene TRBV3-2), the J call TRBJ1-4; no definite D call. The CDR3 contains 13 residues. Germline-derived CDR1 and CDR2 are LGHDT and YNNKEL (reference sequence). V was pared by 0 bases and J by 12 bases, with 11 bases between. DNA of the CDR3: TGTGCCAGCAGCCAAGACGGGGATAGGGAACTGTTTTTT. Its protein product is CASSQDGDRELFF.

The rearrangement joins TRBV6-5 to TRBJ1-1; D is uncertain. Looked up from germline, CDR1 is MNHEY and CDR2 is SVGAGI. CDR3 size: 15 residues. Trimming took off 0 bases at V and 1 base at J, with 9 bases between the two ends. The chain's CDR3 is CASSYSRSGNTEAFF. The CDR3 region has the DNA TGTGCCAGCAGTTACTCGAGGTCCGGGAACACTGAAGCTTTCTTT.

This clone was observed once. The chain carries TRBV18 and TRBJ2-2, with 7 bases matching TRBD1. Germline CDR1 reads KGHSH; CDR2 reads LQKENI. With V trimmed by 5 bases and J by 4 bases, 7 bases remained unmatched. This CDR3 has 15 residues. The CDR3 here is CASSVDRLGTGELFF. DNA of the CDR3: TGTGCCAGCTCAGTGGACAGGTTAGGCACCGGGGAGCTGTTTTTT. Full variable domain (rest looked up from reference TRBV18 and TRBJ2-2): NAGVMQNPRHLVRRRGQEARLRCSPMKGHSHVYWYRQLPEEGLKFMVYLQKENIIDESGMPKERFSAEFPKEGPSILRIQQVVRGDSAAYFCASSVDRLGTGELFFGEGSRLTVL.

The chain joins TRBV7-2 to TRBJ1-6; D unclear. V lost 5 bases, J lost 7 bases, and 9 bases lay in between. Germline-derived CDR1 and CDR2 are SGHTA and FQGNSA. The CDR3 contains 13 residues. CDR3 in DNA: TGTGCCAGCAGCGAGCAATGGAATTCACCCCTCCACTTT. The encoded protein is CASSEQWNSPLHF.

The chain uses TRBV6-5 and TRBJ1-1; D not resolved. V was pared by 2 bases and J by 1 base, with 8 bases between. Germline V gives CDR1 MNHEY, CDR2 SVGAGI. The CDR3 contains 14 residues. The CDR3: CASSYIAGNTEAFF. The CDR3 DNA reads as TGTGCCAGCAGTTACATCGCAGGGAACACTGAAGCTTTCTTT.

The chain links TRBV28 to TRBJ2-4, with 11 bases lining up with TRBD1. After removal of 8 bases from V and 0 bases from J, the junction contained 9 bases not matched to a gene. Germline V lookup: CDR1 MDHEN, CDR2 SYDVKM. This CDR3 is 17 amino acids long. The CDR3 coding sequence is TGTGCCAGCGACGGGACAGGGGGGCTTTTAGCCAAAAACATTCAGTACTTC. Its translation is CASDGTGGLLAKNIQYF.

The table lists this clone with a count of one. The genes are TRBV28 and TRBJ1-2; maybe TRBD1 (5 bases). Deletions cut 6 bases from V and 5 bases from J, with 19 bases between. Per the germline V gene, CDR1 is MDHEN and CDR2 is SYDVKM. This CDR3 has 15 residues. CDR3 sequence reads: CASSVQGRRGYGYTF. The CDR3 DNA reads TGTGCCAGCAGCGTTCAGGGCCGGAGGGGTTATGGCTACACCTTC.